The rows below give T cell receptor beta chains drawn from one sample of a study of OX40 agonist ivuxolimab in advanced cancers. Using immunoSEQ multiplex PCR, the repertoire was profiled, and TCRdb retains in-frame clones only, with some absent. The repertoire holds tens of thousands of clones, approximately 90% seen once, with around 30% in the top ten. The starting material was CD4+ or CD8+ T cells sorted from blood, obtained in a trial of the OX40 agonist ivuxolimab. These receptors all stem from an adult with an advanced solid tumor such as melanoma, head and neck, liver or kidney cancer. CDR3s include the opening cysteine and the closing phenylalanine or tryptophan. Each record gives: V gene, CDR3 protein.

v_gene: TRBV10-3
CDR3aa: CAISASGTGANQPQHF

v_gene: TRBV27
CDR3aa: CASSFLEPGLAGGGFSTDTQYF

v_gene: TRBV29-1
CDR3aa: CSVEDWGEGDTQYF

v_gene: TRBV7-2
CDR3aa: CASSTLSAGWNQPQHF

v_gene: TRBV4-2
CDR3aa: CASSHNPGQGITDTQYF

v_gene: TRBV6-5
CDR3aa: CASTRGRDTEAFF

v_gene: TRBV2
CDR3aa: CASSEAVANYGYTF

v_gene: TRBV6-6
CDR3aa: CASTGGIGEQYF

v_gene: TRBV7-3
CDR3aa: CASSLYGLGLPGANVLTF

v_gene: TRBV6-1
CDR3aa: CASTPPGGYYEQYF

v_gene: TRBV11-2
CDR3aa: CASSMTGVGETQYF

v_gene: TRBV6-5
CDR3aa: CASSDRTDGYGYTF

v_gene: TRBV2
CDR3aa: CASSASGAGELFF

v_gene: TRBV10-1
CDR3aa: CASSEGLEVTEAFF

v_gene: TRBV7-2
CDR3aa: CASSLGSSEQYF

v_gene: TRBV11-2
CDR3aa: CASSLGGSINEQFF

v_gene: TRBV5-4
CDR3aa: CASSFMGGAGYGYTF

v_gene: TRBV5-5
CDR3aa: CASSLGTGGFEQYF

v_gene: TRBV2
CDR3aa: CASSGPGRKNSPLHF

v_gene: TRBV7-9
CDR3aa: CASSLGLGGEQYF

v_gene: TRBV29-1
CDR3aa: CSVHGLPSSYNEQFF

v_gene: TRBV5-4
CDR3aa: CASSLVAGGSEQFF

v_gene: TRBV6-1
CDR3aa: CASRTYFTDTQYF

v_gene: TRBV28
CDR3aa: CASSAGTVYGYTF

v_gene: TRBV15
CDR3aa: CATSRDRGTYEQYF

v_gene: TRBV7-9
CDR3aa: CASSYTYEQYF

v_gene: TRBV27
CDR3aa: CASSFASNQPQHF

v_gene: TRBV7-9
CDR3aa: CASSPSRDSPDTQYF

v_gene: TRBV6-5
CDR3aa: CASSWRSTGELFF

v_gene: TRBV4-1
CDR3aa: CASSQVQGEGDTQYF

v_gene: TRBV6-1
CDR3aa: CASSELSGQGVTQETQYF

v_gene: TRBV5-4
CDR3aa: CASSSTGTGFHEQYF

v_gene: TRBV30
CDR3aa: CAWSIGGSGELFF

v_gene: TRBV7-9
CDR3aa: CASSSDRAQGELFF

v_gene: TRBV4-2
CDR3aa: CASSRLAGANEQFF

v_gene: TRBV19
CDR3aa: CASSIATGDAFF

v_gene: TRBV6-5
CDR3aa: CASRPGVLETQYF

v_gene: TRBV27
CDR3aa: CASSLAATTYNEQFF

v_gene: TRBV13
CDR3aa: CASSFSGRAYEQYF

v_gene: TRBV25-1
CDR3aa: CASSETGNYGYTF

v_gene: TRBV11-3
CDR3aa: CASSWTSASYNEQFF

v_gene: TRBV6-5
CDR3aa: CASSPSVGSYEQYF

v_gene: TRBV28
CDR3aa: CASSLGHNEQYF

v_gene: TRBV28
CDR3aa: CASSRQQLNTEAFF

v_gene: TRBV7-6
CDR3aa: CASSLGTGYEQYF

v_gene: TRBV28
CDR3aa: CASDAGLAGPDEQFF